One sample yielded the 23 T cell receptor beta chains listed below, sequenced in a study of PD-1 blockade in classical Hodgkin lymphoma. Libraries were prepared by immunoSEQ multiplex PCR; TCRdb keeps only in-frame clonotypes and omits some of them. Found here are about 41,000 clones, 76% of them singletons; the top ten hold approximately 20%. In every patient, relapse followed autologous stem cell transplantation, while exposure to brentuximab vedotin differed. This sample comprised peripheral blood mononuclear cells (PBMCs), obtained at baseline. The receptors shown here come from a human donor with classical Hodgkin lymphoma.

V is TRBV7-9 and J is TRBJ1-2, with TRBD1 identical over 7 bases. The junction had 6 bases not matched to a gene; V was cut back by 2 bases and J by 3 bases. Germline V CDR1 and CDR2: SEHNR, FQNEAQ (reference sequence). The CDR3 consists of 15 residues. CDR3 DNA: TGTGCCAGCAGCTTATCGACAGGGTCGGACTATGGCTACACCTTC. It yields the protein CASSLSTGSDYGYTF.

This chain joins TRBV6-5 and TRBJ1-1, with a weak D call TRBD1 (5 bases). The CDR3 covers 12 residues. V shed 8 bases and J shed 8 bases, with 15 bases lying between them. CDR1 MNHEY and CDR2 SVGAGI come from the germline V gene. CDR3 nucleotide sequence: TGTGCCAGCGGGAAAGGGGTTATCGAAGCTTTCTTT. Translating it yields CASGKGVIEAFF.

The chain has TRBV28 and TRBJ2-7; 9 bases align to TRBD2. V shed 3 bases and J 2 bases; nucleotides not matched to a gene: 2. The CDR3 length is 14 residues. The germline V gene encodes CDR1 MDHEN and CDR2 SYDVKM. Here the CDR3 reads CASSLTSGTYEQYF. The CDR3 DNA follows: TGTGCCAGCAGTTTGACTAGCGGAACCTACGAGCAGTACTTC.

In its sample, this clone was seen once. The V call is TRBV7-2, the J call TRBJ2-7; the D gene is possibly TRBD2 (5 bases). The V gene lost 2 bases and the J gene lost 1 base, with 9 bases spanning the gap. Germline CDR1 reads SGHTA; CDR2 reads FQGNSA. The CDR3 covers 14 residues. The CDR3 sequence: CASSLYGESYEQYF. In nucleotides, the CDR3 is TGTGCCAGCAGCTTATACGGGGAGTCCTACGAGCAGTACTTC.

The chain employs TRBV30 and TRBJ1-1, with D maybe TRBD1 (6 bases). The V and J ends lost 3 bases and 3 bases respectively, with 14 bases between them. The CDR3 has 14 amino acids. CDR1 and CDR2 from the germline V gene are GTSNPN and SVGIG (reference sequence). CDR3 DNA: TGTGCCTGGAGACAGGGCGGGTTCTACACTGAAGCTTTCTTT. Translating gives CAWRQGGFYTEAFF.

This clone was recorded a few times. The chain couples TRBV5-6 to TRBJ2-7; no definite D call. V was clipped by 2 bases and J by 2 bases, with 2 bases between them. Germline values: CDR1 SGHDT, CDR2 YYEEEE. There are 11 residues in the CDR3. As DNA, the CDR3 is TGTGCCAGCAGCTTCACCTACGAGCAGTACTTC. Encoded protein: CASSFTYEQYF.

This clone has only one observation. This sequence joins TRBV28 and TRBJ1-5; D not resolved. Per the germline V gene, CDR1 is MDHEN and CDR2 is SYDVKM. V lost 3 bases to trimming and J lost 6 bases, with 9 bases between them. There are 13 residues in the CDR3. CDR3 protein: CASSFDGVQPQHF. CDR3 DNA sequence: TGTGCCAGCAGTTTCGATGGGGTTCAGCCCCAGCATTTT.

The chain employs TRBV11-1 and TRBJ2-1; D may be TRBD1 (6 bases). The CDR3 loop spans 13 amino acids. Trimming took 6 bases from V and 4 from J, leaving 10 bases between them. CDR1 is SGHAT, CDR2 FQDESV, per germline (reference sequence). CDR3 in amino acids: CASRRTAYNEQFF. Here the CDR3 DNA reads TGTGCCAGCAGACGGACAGCTTACAATGAGCAGTTCTTC.

This clone turned up a few times. The chain joins TRBV6-1 to TRBJ2-2, with D unresolved. Looked up from germline, CDR1 is MNHNS and CDR2 is SASEGT. This CDR3 has 14 residues. The ends were cut back, 2 bases at V and 4 bases at J, with 8 bases in the middle. The CDR3 loop reads CASSERPATGELFF. For the CDR3, the DNA is TGTGCCAGCAGTGAACGACCCGCCACCGGGGAGCTGTTTTTT.

This chain connects TRBV5-6 to TRBJ2-1; D not resolved. Trimming removed 3 bases from V and 4 bases from J, with 14 bases in between. From germline, CDR1 is SGHDT and CDR2 YYEEEE. This CDR3 comprises 15 residues. The CDR3 DNA is TGTGCCAGCAGCTCGAGTGGGCTCGATTACAATGAGCAGTTCTTC. It translates to CASSSSGLDYNEQFF.

The chain has TRBV7-8 and TRBJ1-1; D remains unclear. V lost 4 bases and J lost 4, with 22 bases in between. The germline CDR1 and CDR2 sequences are SGHVS and FQNEAQ. This CDR3 has 17 amino acids. The CDR3 coding sequence is TGTGCCAGCAGCTCCGCCCGGAGGGATTGGGTAGGCACTGAAGCTTTCTTT. Its protein is CASSSARRDWVGTEAFF.

The rearrangement joins TRBV12-5 to TRBJ1-2, with D maybe TRBD1 (6 bases). The germline gives CDR1 LGHNT, CDR2 FRNRAP. The V end was cut by 0 bases, the J end by 8 bases, with 19 bases between. The CDR3 is 16 residues long. The chain's CDR3 is CASGLVLDRPVRGYTF. The CDR3 region has the DNA TGTGCTAGTGGTTTGGTCCTAGACAGGCCCGTACGAGGCTACACCTTC.

This chain joins TRBV29-1 and TRBJ1-1, with 7 bases matching TRBD1. The CDR3 is 13 amino acids. The J segment lost 5 bases and the V segment lost 4 bases, leaving 7 bases of the junction unmatched. Germline-derived CDR1 and CDR2 are SQVTM and ANQGSEA. The CDR3 DNA reads as TGCAGCGTTGCATCGGCAGGGGGGACTGAAGCTTTCTTT. This sequence encodes CSVASAGGTEAFF.

This chain uses TRBV7-2 with TRBJ2-6; D is unresolved. V shed 2 bases and J shed 2 bases, with 7 bases lying between them. CDR3 size: 15 residues. CDR1 is SGHTA and CDR2 is FQGNSA in the germline V gene. CDR3 sequence (DNA): TGTGCCAGCAGCTTAAGAAGTGCTGGGGCCAACGTCCTGACTTTC. The encoded protein is CASSLRSAGANVLTF.

The chain employs TRBV30 and TRBJ2-7; 9 nucleotides match TRBD2. CDR1 and CDR2 from the germline V gene are GTSNPN and SVGIG (reference sequence). The length of the CDR3 is 13 residues. J lost 6 bases, V lost 4 bases, and 7 bases had no gene match. The CDR3 region is CAWKGAGGGEQYF. Here the CDR3 DNA reads TGTGCCTGGAAGGGGGCGGGAGGGGGCGAGCAGTACTTC. The variable domain in full, with the rest retrieved from reference TRBV30 and TRBJ2-7, is SQTIHQWPATLVQPVGSPLSLECTVEGTSNPNLYWYRQAAGRGLQLLFYSVGIGQISSEVPQNLSASRPQDRQFILSSKKLLLSDSGFYLCAWKGAGGGEQYFGPGTRLTVT.

The chain uses TRBV7-2 and TRBJ2-7, with D unresolved. In germline, CDR1 is SGHTA, CDR2 FQGNSA. The V and J ends lost 0 bases and 1 base respectively, with 7 bases between them. The CDR3 length is 14 residues. The CDR3 nucleotides read TGTGCCAGCAGCTTAGCGGGGTATTCCTACGAGCAGTACTTC. It yields the protein CASSLAGYSYEQYF.

The V and J genes are TRBV14 and TRBJ2-7; no clear D. The V end lost 5 bases, the J end lost 3 bases, and 5 bases lay between the germline ends. The CDR3 has 11 residues. Germline CDR1 and CDR2: SGHDN and FVKESK. CDR3 residues: CASSGYYEQYF. CDR3 nucleotide sequence: TGTGCCAGCAGCGGTTACTACGAGCAGTACTTC.

The chain recombines TRBV28 with TRBJ2-1; a weak D match, TRBD1 (6 bases). CDR3 length: 16 amino acids. The V end was cut by 5 bases, the J end by 4 bases, with 18 bases between. Per germline, CDR1 MDHEN and CDR2 SYDVKM. The CDR3 DNA reads TGTGCCAGCAGTAGGACACCTGGACAGCAATACAATGAGCAGTTCTTC. Protein sequence: CASSRTPGQQYNEQFF.

The chain employs TRBV6-5 and TRBJ1-5; 7 bases line up with TRBD1. The ends lost 6 bases at V and 1 base at J; junction bases unmatched: 6. Germline CDR1 and CDR2: MNHEY and SVGAGI. The CDR3 loop spans 15 amino acids. The CDR3 loop is CASSPGTVSNQPQHF. CDR3 DNA sequence: TGTGCCAGCAGCCCCGGGACAGTCAGCAATCAGCCCCAGCATTTT.

The chain carries TRBV6-1 and TRBJ2-7; 9 bases agree with TRBD2. The length of the CDR3 is 15 residues. CDR1 is MNHNS and CDR2 is SASEGT in the germline V gene. J lost 4 bases, V lost 4 bases, and 8 bases had no gene match. The CDR3 loop is CASSGRAGGVYEQYF. As DNA, the CDR3 is TGTGCCAGCAGTGGAAGAGCGGGAGGAGTATACGAGCAGTACTTC.

This rearrangement joins TRBV5-1 to TRBJ2-3, with 7 bases matching TRBD2. The V segment lost 6 bases and the J segment 0 bases; nucleotides outside the gene matches: 7. This CDR3 is 15 amino acids long. Germline V gene sequence: CDR1 SGHRS, CDR2 YFSETQ. In DNA form, the CDR3 reads TGCGCCAGCACCCTGCGGGAGCCCAGCACAGATACGCAGTATTTT. Translation: CASTLREPSTDTQYF. The complete variable domain, with remaining parts taken from reference TRBV5-1 and TRBJ2-3, reads KAGVTQTPRYLIKTRGQQVTLSCSPISGHRSVSWYQQTPGQGLQFLFEYFSETQRNKGNFPGRFSGRQFSNSRSEMNVSTLELGDSALYLCASTLREPSTDTQYFGPGTRLTVL.

This clone was picked up a small number of times. The chain links TRBV6-5 to TRBJ2-6; D is possibly TRBD1 (5 bases). Trimming shortened V by 6 bases and J by 3 bases, and 12 bases separated the two germline ends. CDR1 MNHEY and CDR2 SVGAGI come from the germline V gene. The CDR3 extends over 15 amino acids. CDR3 coding DNA: TGTGCCAGCAGACCCGGGCAGGGTGGGGCCAACGTCCTGACTTTC. Residues: CASRPGQGGANVLTF.

This chain uses TRBV28 with TRBJ1-1, with D unresolved. The CDR3 covers 13 residues. The V gene's germline CDR1 is MDHEN and CDR2 SYDVKM. Between the trimmed V and J ends, which lost 7 bases and 5 bases, there was a span of 14 bases. The CDR3 loop reads CASTLRTWTEAFF. For the CDR3, the DNA is TGTGCCAGCACCCTAAGAACTTGGACTGAAGCTTTCTTT.